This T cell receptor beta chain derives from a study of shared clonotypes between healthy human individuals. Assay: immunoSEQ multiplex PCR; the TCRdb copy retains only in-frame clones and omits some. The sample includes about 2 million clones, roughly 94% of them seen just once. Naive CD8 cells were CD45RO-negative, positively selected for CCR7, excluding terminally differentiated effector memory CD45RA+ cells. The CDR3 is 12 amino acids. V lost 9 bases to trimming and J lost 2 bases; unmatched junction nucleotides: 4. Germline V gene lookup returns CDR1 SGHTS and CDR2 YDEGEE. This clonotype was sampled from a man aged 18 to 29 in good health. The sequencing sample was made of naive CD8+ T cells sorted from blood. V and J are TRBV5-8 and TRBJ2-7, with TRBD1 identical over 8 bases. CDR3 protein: CATRTGPYEQYF. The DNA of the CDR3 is TGTGCCACGAGGACAGGGCCCTACGAGCAGTACTTC.